The present T cell receptor beta chain was sequenced within a study of cytomegalovirus exposure and HLA in healthy donors. Regarding the study as a whole: Most of the TCR beta V segments (in an earlier analysis) were productive either about 87% or about 30% of the time.

V was pared by 1 base and J by 6 bases, with 15 bases between. The length of the CDR3 is 16 residues. The germline gives CDR1 SGHTA, CDR2 FQGNSA. PCR employed 60 Vbeta and 13 Jbeta primers. TCRdb's copy holds only in-frame clones and misses some; the assay was immunoSEQ multiplex PCR. The table has about 160,000 clones, about 80% seen once; the top ten hold roughly 1.2%. To note about this clone: The antigen is unknown.

Material: PBMCs. The receptor comes from a woman aged 45-59 years in good health and CMV-seronegative. This rearrangement joins TRBV7-2 to TRBJ2-2; maybe TRBD1 (6 bases). The CDR3 loop reads CASSLVGTQAPGELFF. DNA of the CDR3: TGTGCCAGCAGCTTAGTCGGGACACAGGCCCCCGGGGAGCTGTTTTTT.